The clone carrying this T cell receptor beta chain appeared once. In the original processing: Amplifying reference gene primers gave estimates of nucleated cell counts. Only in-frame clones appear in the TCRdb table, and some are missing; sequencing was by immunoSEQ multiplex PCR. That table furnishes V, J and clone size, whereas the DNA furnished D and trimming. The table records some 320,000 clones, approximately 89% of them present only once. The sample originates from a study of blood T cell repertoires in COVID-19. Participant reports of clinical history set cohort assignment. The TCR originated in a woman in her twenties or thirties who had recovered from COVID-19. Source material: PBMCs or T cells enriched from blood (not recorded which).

The CDR3 sequence is CASSLVPGGSGYTF. In nucleotides, the CDR3 is TGTGCCAGCAGCTTGGTCCCAGGGGGCTCTGGCTACACCTTC. The chain has TRBV5-6 and TRBJ1-2, with TRBD1 matching 8 bases. Trimming removed 0 bases from V and 7 bases from J; junction bases left unmatched: 5. The CDR3 runs to 14 residues. Germline CDR1 SGHDT, CDR2 YYEEEE.